The T cell receptor beta chain described here comes from a study of T cell repertoires in cytomegalovirus infection. The wider study: Selection of CMV epitopes for the study included recently identified HLA-C-restricted and well-studied HLA-B-restricted ones. Indications came from public TCR beta signatures; they pointed to CMV infection and to a matching HLA type.

This clonotype appeared many times. Antigen: not known. MiXCR, applied by TCRdb to the reads, yields one record per CDR3 protein. The table lists 450,000 to 650,000 distinct CDR3 sequences, roughly 43% of them singletons. Trimming cost V 5 bases and J 2 bases; bases outside gene matches: 5. This CDR3 has 17 amino acids. Germline CDR1 and CDR2: SGHVS and FNYEAQ. The receptor was isolated from a human donor in good health (CMV status not recorded). Some clones in this sample may be carry-over from other donors' samples. The J gene is TRBJ2-1, the V gene TRBV7-6; 14 nucleotides agree with TRBD2. This sample comprised cultured PBMCs, obtained from culture after CMV antigen stimulation. CDR3 region: CASSPGLAGGAYNEQFF. The DNA of the CDR3 is TGTGCCAGCAGCCCCGGACTAGCGGGAGGTGCCTACAATGAGCAGTTCTTC.